These 10 T cell receptor beta chains share one sample of origin, sequenced in a study of blood T cells in healthy people across ages. A second PCR of about 6 to 12 cycles used a sample-barcoded 5' primer and a J-beta primer mix. In TCRdb, the 5' RACE reads were re-called with MiXCR into one record per CDR3 protein. The top ten clones hold 10% to 13% of a sample with 900,000 to 950,000 distinct CDR3 sequences, 25% to 35% of them seen once. The same data also contributed to another study, on T cells of mothers and their children.

Source material: blood. Receptors originate from a woman between 35 and 50 years old in good health.

The V gene is TRBV20-1, the J gene TRBJ2-5, with 10 nucleotides matching TRBD2. Trimming at V came to 5 bases and at J to 4 bases, leaving 7 bases not matched to a gene. Germline-derived CDR1 and CDR2 are DFQATT and SNEGSKA (reference sequence). The CDR3 runs to 14 residues. Here the CDR3 reads CSASSGRAGETQYF. The CDR3, as DNA: TGCAGTGCTTCCAGCGGGAGGGCCGGAGAGACCCAGTACTTC.

This clonotype was counted many times. The V gene is TRBV7-6, the J gene TRBJ2-1; TRBD2 aligns across 9 bases. Trimming at V came to 1 base and at J to 7 bases, leaving 11 bases not matched to a gene. The CDR3 is 17 residues long. CDR1 is SGHVS and CDR2 is FNYEAQ in the germline V gene. CDR3 region: CASSLVYNRLAENEQFF. The DNA for the CDR3 is TGTGCCAGCAGCTTAGTGTACAATAGACTAGCGGAGAATGAGCAGTTCTTC.

Only a few counts were recorded for this clonotype. This chain uses TRBV7-2 with TRBJ2-1, with TRBD1 matching over 9 bases. The CDR3 sequence is 18 residues long. Germline CDR1 and CDR2: SGHTA and FQGNSA. Trimming took 6 bases from V and 8 from J; bases not matched to a gene: 20. CDR3 in amino acids: CASREQNTRGQGTDEQFF. In nucleotides, the CDR3 is TGTGCCAGCAGAGAGCAAAACACACGCGGACAGGGGACCGATGAGCAGTTCTTC. Together with reference TRBV7-2 and TRBJ2-1, the CDR3 gives the full variable domain: GAGVSQSPSNKVTEKGKDVELRCDPISGHTALYWYRQSLGQGLEFLIYFQGNSAPDKSGLPSDRFSAERTGGSVSTLTIQRTQQEDSAVYLCASREQNTRGQGTDEQFFGPGTRLTVL.

The CDR3 protein is CSARDIGRTDTQYF. The DNA of the CDR3 is TGCAGTGCTAGAGACATAGGACGCACAGATACGCAGTATTTT. V and J are TRBV20-1 and TRBJ2-3; no clear D. The germline V gene encodes CDR1 DFQATT and CDR2 SNEGSKA (reference sequence). V was shortened by 0 bases and J by 1 base, with 8 bases between the two germline ends. The CDR3 spans 14 residues.

This chain connects TRBV4-3 to TRBJ2-5; no reliable D call. This CDR3 region has 15 residues. CDR1 is LGHNA, CDR2 YSLEER, per germline. Trimming shortened V by 6 bases and J by 5 bases, and 19 bases separated the two germline ends. CDR3 sequence reads: CASSYWAGQGETQYF. The CDR3 DNA is TGCGCCAGCAGTTACTGGGCAGGCCAAGGGGAGACCCAGTACTTC.

J is TRBJ1-1 and V is TRBV5-1; 10 bases map to TRBD1. Looked up from germline, CDR1 is SGHRS and CDR2 is YFSETQ. The CDR3 consists of 15 residues. The V gene end was trimmed by 2 bases and the J gene end by 3 bases; junction bases not matched to a gene: 4. CDR3 amino acids: CASSFLTGGDTEAFF. The CDR3 DNA is TGCGCCAGCAGCTTCTTGACAGGGGGCGACACTGAAGCTTTCTTT. Full variable domain (outside the CDR3, taken from reference TRBV5-1 and TRBJ1-1): KAGVTQTPRYLIKTRGQQVTLSCSPISGHRSVSWYQQTPGQGLQFLFEYFSETQRNKGNFPGRFSGRQFSNSRSEMNVSTLELGDSALYLCASSFLTGGDTEAFFGQGTRLTVV.

In its sample, this clonotype was seen many times. The chain links TRBV2 to TRBJ1-1; tentatively, D is TRBD1 (6 bases). Looked up from germline, CDR1 is SNHLY and CDR2 is FYNNEI. Trimming shortened V by 4 bases and J by 4 bases, and 13 bases separated the two germline ends. The CDR3 is 14 residues long. CDR3 nucleotides: TGTGCCAGCAGTGGAGGGCAGGGGCTCACTGAAGCTTTCTTT. Residues: CASSGGQGLTEAFF.

The chain combines TRBV3-1 with TRBJ1-2; TRBD1 matches 7 bases. The CDR3 sequence is 13 residues long. Germline trimming cut 3 bases from V and 6 bases from J; bases unmatched to any gene: 4. The germline V gene encodes CDR1 LGHDT and CDR2 YNNKEL (reference sequence). The chain's CDR3 is CASSQIQGNGYTF. The CDR3 nucleotides read TGTGCCAGCAGCCAGATACAGGGGAATGGCTACACCTTC.

This clonotype was recorded a few times. In DNA, the CDR3 is TGTGCCAGCAGTTGCGAGGGGGCAAATGAAAAACTGTTTTTT. Translating gives CASSCEGANEKLFF. This chain connects TRBV6-5 to TRBJ1-4; 7 bases align to TRBD1. V lost 4 bases, J lost 5 bases, and 4 bases stayed unmatched. The CDR3 is 14 residues long. Germline V lookup: CDR1 MNHEY, CDR2 SVGAGI.

As to this clonotype: One end of the junction fails to match germline, which may point to a read error. The chain has TRBV9 and TRBJ2-1; the D gene is possibly TRBD2 (7 bases). This CDR3 has 15 residues. CDR1 is SGDLS and CDR2 is YYNGEE in the germline V gene. The CDR3 is CASNVVGGARNEQFF. The CDR3, as DNA: TGTGCCAGCAACGTAGTAGGGGGGGCGAGGAATGAGCAGTTCTTC.